Below are 29 T cell receptor beta chains sequenced from a single sample in a study of response to subunit inactivated influenza vaccine (dated by TCRdb to between 2018 and 2020). Receptor libraries were prepared by RT-PCR. These reads were obtained on an Illumina HiSeq 2500. TCRdb trimmed public reads at Q25 via fastp, called clones via MiXCR and kept in-frame beta chains. Identical CDR3 proteins give one entry, which carries the most common genes and DNA. The sample contains a few hundred thousand distinct CDR3 sequences, just over 20% of them found a single time. The top ten hold about a tenth of the sample. The material was PBMCs from blood, obtained 21 months after vaccination. The receptors shown here come from a man aged 50-75 years who received an inactivated influenza vaccine. Donor details come from another sample of the same person, matched by shared clones.

In this sample, this clonotype turned up a few times. The chain uses TRBV29-1 and TRBJ1-1, with D possibly TRBD1 on 5 matching bases. The CDR3 sequence is 15 residues long. With 6 bases removed from V and 0 bases from J, the gap between germline ends came to 17 bases. The germline gives CDR1 SQVTM, CDR2 ANQGSEA. CDR3 nucleotide sequence: TGCAGCGTCATACACCAGGCAGGGATGAACACTGAAGCTTTCTTT. Amino acid sequence: CSVIHQAGMNTEAFF.

The genes are TRBV7-3 and TRBJ1-1; D ambiguous. The V end lost 0 bases, the J end lost 5 bases, and 7 bases lay between the germline ends. This CDR3 has 13 residues. Per germline, CDR1 SGHTA and CDR2 FQGTGA. The CDR3 sequence is CASSLTGKTEAFF. The CDR3 DNA follows: TGTGCCAGCAGCTTAACAGGCAAGACTGAAGCTTTCTTT. Together with reference TRBV7-3 and TRBJ1-1, the CDR3 gives the full variable domain: GAGVSQTPSNKVTEKGKYVELRCDPISGHTALYWYRQSLGQGPEFLIYFQGTGAADDSGLPNDRFFAVRPEGSVSTLKIQRTERGDSAVYLCASSLTGKTEAFFGQGTRLTVV.

This chain links TRBV5-6 with TRBJ2-5, with unresolved D. This CDR3 spans 13 amino acids. Trimming shortened V by 4 bases and J by 3 bases, and 10 bases separated the two germline ends. Germline V CDR1 and CDR2: SGHDT, YYEEEE. The CDR3 protein is CASSPSNEETQYF. As DNA, the CDR3 is TGTGCCAGCAGCCCGTCCAACGAAGAGACCCAGTACTTC. Filled out from reference TRBV5-6 and TRBJ2-5, the complete variable domain reads DAGVTQSPTHLIKTRGQQVTLRCSPKSGHDTVSWYQQALGQGPQFIFQYYEEEERQRGNFPDRFSGHQFPNYSSELNVNALLLGDSALYLCASSPSNEETQYFGPGTRLLVL.

This rearrangement joins TRBV7-2 to TRBJ2-7; weak D call: TRBD1 (6 bases). The V gene lost 5 bases and the J gene lost 7 bases, with 15 bases spanning the gap. The length of the CDR3 is 13 residues. Germline assignment: CDR1 SGHTA and CDR2 FQGNSA. The CDR3 protein is CASSNRDKGEQYF. CDR3 nucleotides: TGTGCCAGCAGCAACCGGGACAAAGGAGAGCAGTACTTC.

The V gene is TRBV2, the J gene TRBJ1-1; 10 bases map to TRBD1. Germline values: CDR1 SNHLY, CDR2 FYNNEI. V lost 6 bases, J lost 7 bases, and 5 bases stayed unmatched. CDR3 length equals 13 residues. CDR3 loop: CASRPGTGDEAFF. In DNA form, the CDR3 reads TGTGCCAGCAGGCCGGGGACAGGGGATGAAGCTTTCTTT.

This clonotype was picked up a small number of times. The chain joins TRBV28 to TRBJ2-3; 7 bases map to TRBD1. V lost 3 bases to trimming and J lost 3 bases; unmatched junction nucleotides: 3. Germline loops: CDR1 MDHEN, CDR2 SYDVKM. The CDR3 contains 14 residues. The CDR3: CASSFRDSTDTQYF. The DNA of the CDR3 is TGTGCCAGCAGTTTCCGGGACAGTACAGATACGCAGTATTTT.

This chain connects TRBV20-1 to TRBJ2-7, with 9 nucleotides matching TRBD1. Germline CDR1 and CDR2: DFQATT and SNEGSKA (reference sequence). This CDR3 comprises 15 residues. The V and J ends lost 3 bases and 6 bases, in that order; junction bases with no gene match: 12. CDR3 DNA: TGCAGTGCTAGCCCCGGGACAGGGAGAAACGGCGAGCAGTACTTC. This gives the protein CSASPGTGRNGEQYF.

This clonotype was seen a few times. The rearrangement joins TRBV5-1 to TRBJ1-2; D not resolved. V lost 5 bases, J lost 0 bases, and 8 bases lay in between. Per the germline V gene, CDR1 is SGHRS and CDR2 is YFSETQ. This CDR3 spans 13 amino acids. CDR3 sequence: CASRIGANYGYTF. CDR3 in DNA: TGCGCCAGCAGGATCGGAGCTAACTATGGCTACACCTTC.

V is TRBV29-1 and J is TRBJ2-1; 7 bases align to TRBD1. J lost 7 bases, V lost 4 bases, and 7 bases had no gene match. CDR1 and CDR2 from the germline V gene are SQVTM and ANQGSEA. The CDR3 contains 13 residues. CDR3 sequence reads: CSVARTGVNEQFF. The CDR3 nucleotides are TGCAGCGTTGCGCGAACAGGGGTGAATGAGCAGTTCTTC.

This sequence joins TRBV28 and TRBJ2-1; no firm D call. From germline, CDR1 is MDHEN and CDR2 SYDVKM. The CDR3 consists of 13 residues. With 3 bases removed from V and 4 bases from J, the gap between germline ends came to 7 bases. In DNA form, the CDR3 reads TGTGCCAGCAGTTTTCTCAGTTACAATGAGCAGTTCTTC. Protein sequence: CASSFLSYNEQFF.

This clonotype was seen only a few times. This chain connects TRBV7-2 to TRBJ2-1; perhaps TRBD2 as D (6 bases). The CDR3 length is 14 residues. V dropped 6 bases and J dropped 8 bases, with 17 bases sitting between them. CDR1 and CDR2 from the germline V gene are SGHTA and FQGNSA. The CDR3 DNA reads TGTGCCAGCAGTTTCGGGCTAGCGAGCGATGAGCAGTTCTTC. It is translated as CASSFGLASDEQFF.

In regard to this clonotype: Possible read error: a much larger clone is one base away. This chain joins TRBV7-2 and TRBJ1-5; D perhaps matches TRBD1 (5 bases). Germline V gene sequence: CDR1 SGHTA, CDR2 FQGNSA. The CDR3 totals 15 residues. CDR3 sequence: CASNIWGGGNQAQHF. Written as DNA, the CDR3 is TGTGCCAGCAACATCTGGGGGGGAGGCAATCAGGCCCAGCATTTT.

The CDR3 nucleotides read TGCAGTGCTAGCGGGAACCCTTCCTACGAGCAGTACTTC. Encoded protein: CSASGNPSYEQYF. This chain connects TRBV20-1 to TRBJ2-7, with D tentatively TRBD2 (5 bases). In germline, CDR1 is DFQATT, CDR2 SNEGSKA (reference sequence). V was trimmed by 3 bases and J by 1 base, leaving 10 bases between them. This CDR3 is 13 amino acids long.

The genes are TRBV5-1 and TRBJ1-1; D is perhaps TRBD1 (5 bases). The length of the CDR3 is 16 residues. Trimming removed 5 bases from V and 0 bases from J, with 17 bases in between. CDR1 and CDR2 (germline): SGHRS, YFSETQ. The CDR3 coding sequence is TGCGCCAGCAGACCCGGGACGGCTACCGTGAACACTGAAGCTTTCTTT. As protein: CASRPGTATVNTEAFF. The complete variable domain, with remaining parts taken from reference TRBV5-1 and TRBJ1-1, reads KAGVTQTPRYLIKTRGQQVTLSCSPISGHRSVSWYQQTPGQGLQFLFEYFSETQRNKGNFPGRFSGRQFSNSRSEMNVSTLELGDSALYLCASRPGTATVNTEAFFGQGTRLTVV.

This clonotype appeared a few times. V gene TRBV29-1 combines with J gene TRBJ1-2; D is unresolved. The V and J ends lost 6 bases and 6 bases respectively, with 11 bases between them. CDR3 length equals 11 residues. In germline, CDR1 is SQVTM, CDR2 ANQGSEA. DNA of the CDR3: TGCAGCGTGCAACAATACAATGGCTACACCTTC. It yields the protein CSVQQYNGYTF. The whole variable domain, remainder taken from reference TRBV29-1 and TRBJ1-2, is SAVISQKPSRDICQRGTSLTIQCQVDSQVTMMFWYRQQPGQSLTLIATANQGSEATYESGFVIDKFPISRPNLTFSTLTVSNMSPEDSSIYLCSVQQYNGYTFGSGTRLTVV.

This clonotype was observed a handful of times. This chain joins TRBV20-1 and TRBJ2-1; TRBD1 might be the D (8 bases). Germline CDR1 is DFQATT and CDR2 is SNEGSKA (reference sequence). The V gene lost 7 bases and the J gene lost 10 bases, with 26 bases spanning the gap. This CDR3 comprises 15 residues. CDR3 in amino acids: CSVHRHEGGTGEQFF. DNA of the CDR3: TGCAGTGTCCATAGGCACGAGGGAGGGACAGGCGAGCAGTTCTTC.

The chain recombines TRBV7-2 with TRBJ1-3; no clear D gene. This CDR3 is built from 15 residues. The V end was cut by 5 bases, the J end by 2 bases, with 13 bases between. Germline CDR1 is SGHTA and CDR2 is FQGNSA. The CDR3 is CASSPQRGAGNTIYF. CDR3 DNA: TGTGCCAGCAGCCCTCAGAGAGGAGCTGGAAACACCATATATTTT. Full variable domain (rest looked up from reference TRBV7-2 and TRBJ1-3): GAGVSQSPSNKVTEKGKDVELRCDPISGHTALYWYRQSLGQGLEFLIYFQGNSAPDKSGLPSDRFSAERTGGSVSTLTIQRTQQEDSAVYLCASSPQRGAGNTIYFGEGSWLTVV.

This rearrangement joins TRBV6-5 to TRBJ2-1, with a tentative D call TRBD1 (5 bases). The germline gives CDR1 MNHEY, CDR2 SVGAGI. V was trimmed by 2 bases and J by 1 base, leaving 9 bases between them. The CDR3 has 15 amino acids. CDR3 in DNA: TGTGCCAGCAGTTACGGCGGACAATCCTACAATGAGCAGTTCTTC. This gives the protein CASSYGGQSYNEQFF.

This clonotype was detected a few times. J is TRBJ2-3 and V is TRBV3-1, with D possibly being TRBD1 (5 bases). V shed 4 bases and J shed 2 bases, with 13 bases lying between them. CDR1 and CDR2 (germline): LGHDT, YNNKEL (reference sequence). CDR3 length: 15 residues. In nucleotides, the CDR3 is TGTGCCAGCAGCCCAGGGCCACTCTCCACAGATACGCAGTATTTT. Protein sequence: CASSPGPLSTDTQYF.

This clonotype was recorded a few times. The chain recombines TRBV11-2 with TRBJ2-2; D perhaps matches TRBD2 (7 bases). This CDR3 region has 17 residues. Germline CDR1 and CDR2: SGHAT and FQNNGV. V was clipped by 4 bases and J by 6 bases, with 21 bases between them. CDR3 in amino acids: CASSSRGRVQASGELFF. CDR3 nucleotides: TGTGCCAGCAGCTCGCGGGGGCGTGTTCAGGCCTCCGGGGAGCTGTTTTTT.

There are many counts of this clonotype. The chain couples TRBV5-1 to TRBJ2-7, with 9 positions matching TRBD2. The CDR3 consists of 16 residues. With 4 bases clipped from V and 6 bases from J, the junction kept 14 bases outside the gene matches. Germline assignment: CDR1 SGHRS and CDR2 YFSETQ. In nucleotides, the CDR3 is TGCGCCAGCAGCCCCGGTTGGCTAGCGGGGCCCCTCGAGCAGTACTTC. Its translation is CASSPGWLAGPLEQYF. Full variable domain (remainder filled in from reference TRBV5-1 and TRBJ2-7): KAGVTQTPRYLIKTRGQQVTLSCSPISGHRSVSWYQQTPGQGLQFLFEYFSETQRNKGNFPGRFSGRQFSNSRSEMNVSTLELGDSALYLCASSPGWLAGPLEQYFGPGTRLTVT.

This chain uses TRBV29-1 with TRBJ2-1, with a possible D match to TRBD1 (6 bases). Deletions cut 4 bases from V and 13 bases from J, with 17 bases between. The CDR3 sequence is 12 residues long. Germline-derived CDR1 and CDR2 are SQVTM and ANQGSEA. The CDR3 coding sequence is TGCAGCGTTGCCACGGGACATTTTGAACAGTTCTTC. The encoded protein is CSVATGHFEQFF.

This clonotype was counted between two and nine times. V is TRBV5-1 and J is TRBJ1-1; D possibly corresponds to TRBD1 (5 bases). Germline V lookup: CDR1 SGHRS, CDR2 YFSETQ. V lost 5 bases, J lost 4 bases, and 12 bases lay in between. The CDR3 is 13 residues long. Written as DNA, the CDR3 is TGCGCCAGCAGTCCAGGGCACAGCACTGAAGCTTTCTTT. Protein sequence: CASSPGHSTEAFF.

This rearrangement joins TRBV11-2 to TRBJ2-1; no clear D. Trimming stripped 5 bases from V and 5 bases from J, with 25 bases between. Germline CDR1 is SGHAT and CDR2 is FQNNGV. CDR3 size: 18 residues. The CDR3 nucleotides are TGTGCCAGCAGCGTGGCCGTGAACGGTAAAGACGCCCACAATGAGCAGTTCTTC. Its protein product is CASSVAVNGKDAHNEQFF.

This clonotype was counted many times. The V call is TRBV29-1, the J call TRBJ2-1; unclear D gene. Germline-derived CDR1 and CDR2 are SQVTM and ANQGSEA. V gave up 6 bases and J gave up 4 bases, with 13 bases separating them. There are 13 residues in the CDR3. CDR3 nucleotides: TGCAGCGTCCCTCGGGTCAAATACAATGAGCAGTTCTTC. Its protein product is CSVPRVKYNEQFF.

This clonotype turned up a few times. The chain employs TRBV5-1 and TRBJ2-7, with a weak D call TRBD1 (6 bases). Looked up from germline, CDR1 is SGHRS and CDR2 is YFSETQ. V shed 5 bases and J shed 6 bases, with 15 bases lying between them. This CDR3 spans 13 amino acids. The CDR3 loop is CASRPPQGSEQYF. For the CDR3, the DNA is TGCGCCAGCAGACCACCTCAGGGGAGCGAGCAGTACTTC.

V and J are TRBV20-1 and TRBJ2-5; perhaps TRBD2 as D (5 bases). The V gene's germline CDR1 is DFQATT and CDR2 SNEGSKA (reference sequence). Trimming cost V 6 bases and J 4 bases, with 18 bases left between them. The CDR3 length is 14 residues. The CDR3 region is CSAAPLGRTETQYF. The CDR3 nucleotides are TGCAGTGCCGCCCCACTGGGGAGAACAGAGACCCAGTACTTC.

V and J are TRBV3-1 and TRBJ2-1; D is perhaps TRBD2 (6 bases). Germline-derived CDR1 and CDR2 are LGHDT and YNNKEL (reference sequence). This CDR3 is 15 amino acids long. V lost 2 bases and J lost 6, with 14 bases in between. CDR3 amino acids: CASSQTSKRGNEQFF. The CDR3 nucleotides are TGTGCCAGCAGCCAAACTAGCAAAAGGGGCAATGAGCAGTTCTTC.

This clonotype was counted between two and nine times. The chain couples TRBV7-8 to TRBJ2-1; D is possibly TRBD1 (6 bases). Trimming removed 5 bases from V and 5 bases from J, with 19 bases in between. Germline V CDR1 and CDR2: SGHVS, FQNEAQ. The CDR3 has 16 residues. The CDR3 is CASSERAGTQNNEQFF. The CDR3 DNA reads as TGTGCCAGCAGCGAGAGGGCCGGGACACAGAACAATGAGCAGTTCTTC. Complete variable domain (other parts from reference TRBV7-8 and TRBJ2-1): GAGVSQSPRYKVAKRGQDVALRCDPISGHVSLFWYQQALGQGPEFLTYFQNEAQLDKSGLPSDRFFAERPEGSVSTLKIQRTQQEDSAVYLCASSERAGTQNNEQFFGPGTRLTVL.